This TCR beta chain was retrieved from a study of early T cells in non-severe SARS-CoV-2 infection. As part of library construction, unique molecular identifiers were attached to individual cDNA molecules. TCRdb redid the calling of the 5' RACE reads with MiXCR, one entry per CDR3 protein. This table holds about 21,000 distinct CDR3 sequences, about 4.3% found once. The CDR3 consists of 14 residues. Germline V gene data show CDR1 as DFQATT and CDR2 as SNEGSKA (reference sequence). With 0 bases removed from V and 1 base from J, the gap between germline ends came to 9 bases. This clonotype qualifies as medium-sized.

The chain joins TRBV20-1 to TRBJ1-1; unclear D gene. Input material: whole blood. The receptor was derived from an adult who was a healthcare worker with PCR-confirmed SARS-CoV-2 infection or an uninfected control (not recorded which). CDR3 amino acids: CSARDRQPNTEAFF. In nucleotides, the CDR3 is TGCAGTGCTAGAGATAGGCAGCCGAACACTGAAGCTTTCTTT.